This T cell receptor beta chain emerged from a study of T-cell memory formation after mild COVID-19. Looking at the study overall: There were largely donor-specific TCR clusters.

Sample barcodes and UMIs were carried by the TCR alpha and TCR beta cDNA libraries that 5'RACE generated with constant-segment primers. TCRdb ran MiXCR on the 5' RACE reads and lists one entry per CDR3 protein. The sample carries about 320,000 distinct CDR3 sequences, 14% recorded once. This CDR3 contains 14 residues. Germline loops: CDR1 SGHVS, CDR2 FQNEAQ. V shed 4 bases and J 1 base; nucleotides not matched to a gene: 3. Study-level findings and limits: CD4+ contracting clones were found mainly in CM and EM, and CD8+ ones in EMRA. While clones contracting from day 15 to 85 were balanced between CD4 and CD8, later expanders leaned CD4+.

With regard to this clonotype: Its antigen remains unidentified.

Sequenced: PBMCs or a T cell subset sorted from them (not recorded which). The clonotype was recovered from a man between 18 and 29 years old who had mild COVID-19 (a few samples of this study predate the infection). Cell type and time point are not known. The rearrangement uses TRBV7-8 and TRBJ1-1, with TRBD1 matching 7 bases. The CDR3, as DNA: TGTGCCAGCAGCTCGGACAGGCGGAACACTGAAGCTTTCTTT. Its protein is CASSSDRRNTEAFF.